This T cell receptor (beta chain) was recorded in a study of control samples from healthy donors and cancer patients. Sequencing was performed with immunoSEQ multiplex PCR; in TCRdb, only in-frame clones are kept and a portion is missing. Of about 130,000 clones listed, about 88% are singletons. The CDR3 consists of 14 residues. Germline V gives CDR1 KGHSH, CDR2 LQKENI. Trimming took 6 bases from V and 5 from J; bases not matched to a gene: 7. Sequencing input: blood. This chain connects TRBV18 to TRBJ1-2; the match to TRBD1 covers 9 bases. The sequence was obtained from a man aged 50 to 60 in good health. The CDR3: CASSPGQGQYGYTF. The CDR3 region has the DNA TGTGCCAGCTCGCCGGGACAGGGACAATATGGCTACACCTTC.